This record concerns one T cell receptor (beta chain) sequence. The antigen it recognizes is unknown. Base quality data are lacking; no much larger clone is found one base away. This same CDR3 is encoded by further DNA sequences in the sample. TCRbeta CDR3 regions were amplified from genomic DNA using the immunoSEQ Assay, a bias-controlled multiplex PCR. The authors processed their data as follows. Within the assay, amplification of reference gene primers was used to estimate how many nucleated cells each sample contained. To quantify the absolute abundance of each unique TCRbeta CDR3 rearrangement, sequence reads were collapsed and filtered. Productive Simpson clonality was computed per sample as the square root of Simpson's diversity index over productive rearrangements. TCRdb's version of the immuneACCESS table is confined to in-frame rearrangements and falls short of the full clone set. An unresolved V gene accounts for under half of the shortfall where checked; the remainder is of unknown origin. V, J and clone size were drawn from that table, and D and trimming were deduced from the DNA. This sample lists about 76,000 clones; 70% to 90% were detected once. The biggest ten clones account for about 10% of the sample.

This sample stems from a study of blood T cell repertoires in COVID-19 (dated by TCRdb to the early 2020s). In the study overall: Samples covering the acute and convalescent phases of COVID-19 were provided by collaborators in the United States, Italy and Spain. The material from the prospective study consisted of cDNA or gDNA derived from T cells, B-cell-depleted T cells, or PBMCs. Subjects who had been exposed to COVID-19, were actively infected with it, or had recovered from it provided the deeply sampled blood TCRbeta repertoires that made up the dataset. The repertoires were made available in a free public database intended to serve as a resource for research on the immune response to SARS-CoV-2. Samples were obtained from the ongoing ImmuneRACE study (first 160 participants) and from approximately 1,200 subjects provided by 6 global collaborators. Sample metadata almost always included a de-identified subject ID, COVID-19 status, age in years and sex. HLA class I and class II types, where available, came from metadata supplied by the sample provider rather than from assay-based typing. What the work shows at the level of the full study, not this receptor alone: How much clinical and demographic metadata was included differed by source and by participant, and the metadata was provided uncurated.

In Seattle, one collaborating source enrolled patients while the infection was active and tracked those patients longitudinally over the course of disease. Whole blood was collected in K2EDTA tubes by collaborating institutions according to the institutions' own protocols. For TCRbeta analysis, collaborator samples were shipped as frozen whole blood, as isolated PBMCs, or as DNA extracted from either sample type. CDR3 length: 15 amino acids, cysteine to phenylalanine. Kept here is only the CDR3 DNA, which spans 45 bases and is read in frame from base 1. Via the germline V gene, CDR1 is SGHTA and CDR2 FQGTGA. V and J are trimmed by 5 bases and 3 bases, and the gene matches miss 7 bases of the junction.

Sequencing was done on a sample of peripheral blood. The TCR sequence derives from a man aged 55 to 69 with COVID-19, enrolled during active disease. Rearrangement joined TRBV7-3 to TRBJ2-1, and TRBD2 aligns with 7 junction nucleotides. The CDR3 corresponds to CASSPLAGVYNEQFF. In nucleotides, the sequence is TGTGCCAGCAGCCCCTTAGCGGGTGTCTACAATGAGCAGTTCTTC.